This is a list of T cell receptor beta chains from one sample in a study of post-analysis software for immune sequencing data. A single record per CDR3 protein comes from TCRdb applying MiXCR to the PCR reads. The sample includes about half a million distinct CDR3 sequences, roughly 45% of them seen just once. Sequenced sample: blood. Receptor source: a girl between 10 and 17 years old with multiple sclerosis. Each CDR3 is given with its conserved first and last residue.

v_call,j_call,cdr3_aa
TRBV7-9,TRBJ1-6,CASSPGVDRINSPLHF
TRBV2,-,CASKGGASHEQYF
TRBV7-2,TRBJ1-1,CASSLVPVPGTEAFF
TRBV9,TRBJ2-3,CASSPREGPLDTQYF
TRBV20-1,TRBJ2-7,CSARVTRSYEQYF
TRBV20-1,TRBJ2-1,CSAWGNPNNEQFF
TRBV9,TRBJ2-7,CASSVAASGAPYEQYF
TRBV12-3/TRBV12-4,TRBJ2-7,CASSHGTSGSHEQYF
TRBV7-2,TRBJ2-7,CASSRDNEQYF
TRBV12-3/TRBV12-4,TRBJ2-5,CASRLRGKAQETQYF
TRBV5-1,TRBJ1-5,CASSLIGQYSNQPQHF
TRBV7-9,TRBJ2-7,CASSWHPYEQYF
TRBV4-1,TRBJ1-1,CASSQDVGNQAFF
TRBV7-6,TRBJ1-5,CASSPTGEHQPQHF
TRBV21-1,TRBJ2-7,CASSRGALTYEQYF
TRBV28,TRBJ2-7,CASRSPGLAGGSYEQYF
TRBV24-1,TRBJ2-1,CTTSDHRGLASGRNYNEQFF